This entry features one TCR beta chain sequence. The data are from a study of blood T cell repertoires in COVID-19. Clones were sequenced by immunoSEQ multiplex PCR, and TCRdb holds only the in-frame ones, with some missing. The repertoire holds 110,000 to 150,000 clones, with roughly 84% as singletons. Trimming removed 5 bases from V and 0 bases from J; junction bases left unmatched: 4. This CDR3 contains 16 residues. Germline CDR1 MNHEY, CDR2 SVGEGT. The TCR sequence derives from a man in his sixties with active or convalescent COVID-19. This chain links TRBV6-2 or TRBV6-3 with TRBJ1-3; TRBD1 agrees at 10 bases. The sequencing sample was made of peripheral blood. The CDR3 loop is CASSPRTGGSGNTIYF. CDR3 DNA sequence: TGTGCCAGCAGTCCGAGGACAGGGGGCTCTGGAAACACCATATATTTT.